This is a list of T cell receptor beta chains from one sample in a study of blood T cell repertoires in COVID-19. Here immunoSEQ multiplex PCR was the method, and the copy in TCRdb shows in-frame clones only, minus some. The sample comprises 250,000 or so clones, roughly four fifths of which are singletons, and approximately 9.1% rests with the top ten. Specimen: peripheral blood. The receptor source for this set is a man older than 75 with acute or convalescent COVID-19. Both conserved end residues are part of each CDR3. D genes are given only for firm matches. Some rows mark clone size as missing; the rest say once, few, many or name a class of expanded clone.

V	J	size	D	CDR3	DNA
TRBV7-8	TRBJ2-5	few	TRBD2	CASSSVRFSGGRETQYF	TGTGCCAGCAGCTCCGTTCGTTTTAGCGGGGGTCGAGAGACCCAGTACTTC
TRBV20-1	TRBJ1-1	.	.	CSASRTMNTEAFF	TGCAGTGCCAGTAGAACTATGAACACTGAAGCTTTCTTT
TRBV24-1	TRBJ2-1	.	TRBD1	CATSDPKQGSYNEQFF	TGTGCCACCAGTGATCCTAAACAGGGGTCCTACAATGAGCAGTTCTTC
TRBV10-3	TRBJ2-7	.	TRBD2	CAISQLAGEQYF	TGTGCCATCAGTCAACTAGCGGGGGAGCAGTACTTC
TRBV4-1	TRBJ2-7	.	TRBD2	CASSQDESGGGYEQYF	TGCGCCAGCAGCCAAGACGAGAGCGGGGGGGGCTACGAGCAGTACTTC
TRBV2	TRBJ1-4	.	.	CASSGRWRGRTNEKLFF	TGTGCCAGCAGTGGTCGTTGGCGCGGTCGGACTAATGAAAAACTGTTTTTT
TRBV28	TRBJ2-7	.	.	CASIGATASSYEQYF	TGTGCCAGCATAGGCGCGACAGCGAGCTCCTACGAGCAGTACTTC
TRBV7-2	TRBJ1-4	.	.	CASSSDSSGGEKLFF	TGTGCCAGCAGCTCGGACTCCTCGGGAGGGGAAAAACTGTTTTTT
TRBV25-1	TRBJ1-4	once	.	CASSDPGGGSTKLFF	TGTGCCAGCAGTGACCCGGGGGGGGGTTCCACCAAACTGTTTTTT
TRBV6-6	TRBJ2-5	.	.	CASSYPPGTQYF	TGTGCCAGCAGTTACCCCCCAGGGACCCAGTACTTC
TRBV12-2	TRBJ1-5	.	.	CASRLNPGQCLYSNQPQHF	TGTGCAAGTCGCTTAAACCCGGGACAGTGCCTCTATAGCAATCAGCCCCAGCATTTT
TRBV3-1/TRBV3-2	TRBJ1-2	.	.	CASSQGQILGGYTF	TGTGCCAGCAGCCAAGGACAGATCCTGGGTGGCTACACCTTC
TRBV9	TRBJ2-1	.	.	CASSPGHFNEQFF	TGTGCCAGCAGCCCCGGACACTTCAATGAGCAGTTCTTC
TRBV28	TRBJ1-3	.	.	CASSFFGNTIYF	TGTGCCAGCAGTTTCTTTGGAAACACCATATATTTT
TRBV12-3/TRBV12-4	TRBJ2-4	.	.	CASEGVAKNIQYF	TGTGCCAGCGAAGGGGTAGCCAAAAACATTCAGTACTTC
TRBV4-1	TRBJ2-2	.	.	CASSQDLRRTGELFF	TGCGCCAGCAGCCAAGATCTTAGGCGGACCGGGGAGCTGTTTTTT
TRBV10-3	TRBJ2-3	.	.	CAIGAGRGTDTQYF	TGTGCCATCGGCGCGGGGCGGGGCACAGATACGCAGTATTTT
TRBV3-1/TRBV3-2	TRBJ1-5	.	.	CASSLRGSGNQPQHF	TGTGCCAGCAGCCTGCGGGGCAGTGGCAATCAGCCCCAGCATTTT
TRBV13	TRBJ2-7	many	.	CASSRGTLSYEQYF	TGTGCCAGCAGCCGAGGTACCCTGTCCTACGAGCAGTACTTC
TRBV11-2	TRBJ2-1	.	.	CASSPSLNQAWSYNEQFF	TGTGCCAGCAGCCCGAGTTTAAACCAGGCATGGTCCTACAATGAGCAGTTCTTC
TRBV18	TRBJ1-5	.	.	CASSPSSGNQPQHF	TGTGCCAGCTCACCTTCGTCAGGGAATCAGCCCCAGCATTTT
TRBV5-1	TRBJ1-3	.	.	CASSPSRETGNTIYF	TGCGCCAGCTCACCCTCGCGGGAAACTGGAAACACCATATATTTT
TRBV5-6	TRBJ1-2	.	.	CASTTYAGGYTF	TGTGCCAGCACCACATACGCGGGGGGCTACACCTTC
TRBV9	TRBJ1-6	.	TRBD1	CASSPRDRGNSPLHF	TGTGCCAGCAGCCCCCGGGACAGGGGGAATTCACCCCTCCACTTT
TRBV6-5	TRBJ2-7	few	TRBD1	CASSYDRVREQYF	TGTGCCAGCAGTTACGACAGGGTAAGGGAGCAGTACTTC